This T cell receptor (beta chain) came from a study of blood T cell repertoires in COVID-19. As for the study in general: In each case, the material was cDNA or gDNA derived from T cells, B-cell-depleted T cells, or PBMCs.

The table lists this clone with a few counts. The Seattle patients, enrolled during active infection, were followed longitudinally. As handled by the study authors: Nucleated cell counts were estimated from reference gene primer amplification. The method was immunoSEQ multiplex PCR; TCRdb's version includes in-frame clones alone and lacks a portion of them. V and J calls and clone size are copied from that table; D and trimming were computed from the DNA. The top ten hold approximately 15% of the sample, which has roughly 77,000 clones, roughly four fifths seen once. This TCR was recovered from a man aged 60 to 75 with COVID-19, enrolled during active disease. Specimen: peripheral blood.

This chain's CDR3 is CASSHRQGGKTEAFF. The CDR3 DNA sequence: TGTGCCAGCAGCCACCGACAGGGCGGAAAAACTGAAGCTTTCTTT. This chain links TRBV6-6 with TRBJ1-1, with 7 bases lining up with TRBD1. Germline trimming cut 6 bases from V and 5 bases from J; bases unmatched to any gene: 12. The CDR3 extends over 15 amino acids. CDR1 and CDR2 from the germline V gene are MNHNY and SVGAGI (reference sequence).